The present entry profiles one T cell receptor beta chain with its context. Its antigen is still unknown. This specimen belongs to a study of beta chain features in type 1 diabetes. On the study more broadly: Regarding age, gender and cell yields, patients proved similar to healthy donors. Sorted cells numbering some 110,000,000 were examined across all samples.

Expressed TCRB transcripts were sequenced after all isolated RNA was converted to cDNA. Method: immunoSEQ multiplex PCR; TCRdb's copy keeps in-frame clones and lacks some. Of 430,000 or so clones in the sample, roughly 11% are singletons; the top ten hold roughly 0.046%. Trimming cost V 5 bases and J 5 bases, with 17 bases left between them. CDR1 SGHTA and CDR2 FQGNSA come from the germline V gene. This CDR3 is 15 amino acids long. Findings and limits, study-wide: Significant though moderate, a shortening of TCRB CDR3s appeared in all four CD4+ subsets of Type 1 diabetes patients. Cells with high TCR expression could be over-represented by cDNA sequencing.

The clonotype comes from a woman younger than 30 in good health. Material: naive CD4+ T cells from blood. The chain joins TRBV7-2 to TRBJ2-3, with a tentative D call TRBD2 (6 bases). The CDR3 protein is CASSSIAVLRDTQYF. The CDR3 DNA reads as TGTGCCAGCAGCAGTATAGCGGTGCTTCGAGATACGCAGTATTTT.